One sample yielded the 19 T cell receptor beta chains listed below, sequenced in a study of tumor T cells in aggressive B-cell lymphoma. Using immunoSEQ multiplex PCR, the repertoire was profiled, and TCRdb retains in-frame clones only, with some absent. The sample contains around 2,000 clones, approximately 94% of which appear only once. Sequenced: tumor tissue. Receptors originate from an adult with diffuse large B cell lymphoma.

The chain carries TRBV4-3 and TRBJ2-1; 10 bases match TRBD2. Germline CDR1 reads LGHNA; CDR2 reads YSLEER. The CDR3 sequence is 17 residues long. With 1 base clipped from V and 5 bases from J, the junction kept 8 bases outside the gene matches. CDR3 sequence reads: CASSQVSGLAADNEQFF. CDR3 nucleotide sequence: TGCGCCAGCAGCCAAGTATCAGGACTAGCGGCTGACAATGAGCAGTTCTTC.

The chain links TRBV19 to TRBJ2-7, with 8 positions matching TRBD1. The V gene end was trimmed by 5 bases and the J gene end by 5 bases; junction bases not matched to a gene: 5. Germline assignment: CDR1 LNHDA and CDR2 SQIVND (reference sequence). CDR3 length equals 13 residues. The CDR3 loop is CASSFQGANEQYF. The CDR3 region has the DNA TGTGCCAGTAGTTTCCAGGGGGCGAACGAGCAGTACTTC.

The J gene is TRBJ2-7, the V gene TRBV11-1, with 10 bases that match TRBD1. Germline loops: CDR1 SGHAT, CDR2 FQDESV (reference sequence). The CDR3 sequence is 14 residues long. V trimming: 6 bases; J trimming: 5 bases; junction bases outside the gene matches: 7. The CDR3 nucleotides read TGTGCCAGCAGATTCACCGGGACAGGGGACGAGCAGTACTTC. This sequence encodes CASRFTGTGDEQYF.

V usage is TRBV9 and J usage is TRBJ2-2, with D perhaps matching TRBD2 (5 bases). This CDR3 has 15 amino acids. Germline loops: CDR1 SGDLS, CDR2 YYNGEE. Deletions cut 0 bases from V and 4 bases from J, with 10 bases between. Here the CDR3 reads CASSVVDRGTGELFF. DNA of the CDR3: TGTGCCAGCAGCGTAGTCGACCGGGGCACCGGGGAGCTGTTTTTT.

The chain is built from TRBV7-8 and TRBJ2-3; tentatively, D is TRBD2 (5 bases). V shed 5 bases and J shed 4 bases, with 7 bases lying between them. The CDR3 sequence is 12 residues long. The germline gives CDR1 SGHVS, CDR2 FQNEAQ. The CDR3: CASSVGADTQYF. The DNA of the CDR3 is TGTGCCAGCAGCGTCGGGGCAGATACGCAGTATTTT.

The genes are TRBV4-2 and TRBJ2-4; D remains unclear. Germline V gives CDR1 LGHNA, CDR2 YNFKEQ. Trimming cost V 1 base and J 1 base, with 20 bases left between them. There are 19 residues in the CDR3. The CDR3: CASSQAGTFELLAKNIQYF. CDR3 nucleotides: TGTGCCAGCAGCCAAGCAGGAACCTTCGAGCTGTTGGCCAAAAACATTCAGTACTTC.

CDR3 sequence: CASSPPMIRVQETQYF. CDR3 coding DNA: TGTGCCAGCAGTCCTCCCATGATTCGGGTCCAAGAGACCCAGTACTTC. The rearrangement joins TRBV28 to TRBJ2-5; D is undetermined. The CDR3 is 16 residues long. CDR1 MDHEN and CDR2 SYDVKM come from the germline V gene. V was pared by 5 bases and J by 1 base, with 17 bases between.

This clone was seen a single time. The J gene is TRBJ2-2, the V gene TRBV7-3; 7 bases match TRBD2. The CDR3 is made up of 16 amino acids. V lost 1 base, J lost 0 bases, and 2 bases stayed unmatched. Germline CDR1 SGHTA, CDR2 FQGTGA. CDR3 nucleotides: TGTGCCAGCAGCTTAATGGCGGGGGCGAACACCGGGGAGCTGTTTTTT. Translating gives CASSLMAGANTGELFF.

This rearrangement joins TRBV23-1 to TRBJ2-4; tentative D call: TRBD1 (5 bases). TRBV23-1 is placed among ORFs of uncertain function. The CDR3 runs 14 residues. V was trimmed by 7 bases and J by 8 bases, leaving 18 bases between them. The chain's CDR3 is CASNQIYRWHIQYF. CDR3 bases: TGCGCCAGCAATCAGATCTACAGGTGGCACATTCAGTACTTC.

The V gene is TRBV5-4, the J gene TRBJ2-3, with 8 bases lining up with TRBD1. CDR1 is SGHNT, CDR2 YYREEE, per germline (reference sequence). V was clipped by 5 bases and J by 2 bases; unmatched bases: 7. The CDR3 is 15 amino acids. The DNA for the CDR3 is TGTGCCAGCAGACCCGGGACAGGTCTCACAGATACGCAGTATTTT. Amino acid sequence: CASRPGTGLTDTQYF.

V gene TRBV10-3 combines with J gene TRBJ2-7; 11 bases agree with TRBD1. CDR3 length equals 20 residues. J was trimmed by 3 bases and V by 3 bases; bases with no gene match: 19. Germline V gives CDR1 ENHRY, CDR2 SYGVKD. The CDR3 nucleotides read TGTGCCATCAGTGAACCCAACCCGGGACAGGGGGGAGAGGATGACTACGAGCAGTACTTC. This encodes CAISEPNPGQGGEDDYEQYF.

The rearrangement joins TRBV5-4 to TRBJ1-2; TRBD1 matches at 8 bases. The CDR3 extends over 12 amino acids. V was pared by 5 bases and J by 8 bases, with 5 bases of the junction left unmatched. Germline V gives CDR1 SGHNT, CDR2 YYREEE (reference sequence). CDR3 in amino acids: CASRTGESGYTF. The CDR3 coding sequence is TGTGCCAGCAGGACAGGGGAGAGCGGCTACACCTTC.

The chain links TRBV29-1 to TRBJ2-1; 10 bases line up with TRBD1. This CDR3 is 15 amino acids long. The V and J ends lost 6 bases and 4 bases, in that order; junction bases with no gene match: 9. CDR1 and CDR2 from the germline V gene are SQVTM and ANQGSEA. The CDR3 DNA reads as TGCAGCGTGCGCTCCGACAGGGGGCGGTACAATGAGCAGTTCTTC. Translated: CSVRSDRGRYNEQFF.

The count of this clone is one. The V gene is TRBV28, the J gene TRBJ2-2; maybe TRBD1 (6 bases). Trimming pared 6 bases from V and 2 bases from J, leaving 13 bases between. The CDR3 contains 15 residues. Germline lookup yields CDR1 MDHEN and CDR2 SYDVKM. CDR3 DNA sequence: TGTGCCAGCAGCACCACAGGGAGCAACACCGGGGAGCTGTTTTTT. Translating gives CASSTTGSNTGELFF.

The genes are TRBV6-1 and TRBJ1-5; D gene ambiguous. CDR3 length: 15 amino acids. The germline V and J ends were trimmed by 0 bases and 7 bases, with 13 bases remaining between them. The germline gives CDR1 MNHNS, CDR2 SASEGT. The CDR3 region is CASSEAPVVNQPQHF. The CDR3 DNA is TGTGCCAGCAGTGAAGCCCCGGTGGTAAACCAGCCCCAGCATTTT.

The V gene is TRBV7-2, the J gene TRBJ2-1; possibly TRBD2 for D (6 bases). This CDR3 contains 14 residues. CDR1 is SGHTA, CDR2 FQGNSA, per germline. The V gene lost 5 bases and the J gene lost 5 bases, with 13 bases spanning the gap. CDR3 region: CASSRGGADNEQFF. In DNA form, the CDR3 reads TGTGCCAGCAGCCGAGGCGGGGCTGACAATGAGCAGTTCTTC. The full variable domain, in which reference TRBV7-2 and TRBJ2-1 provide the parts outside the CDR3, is GAGVSQSPSNKVTEKGKDVELRCDPISGHTALYWYRQSLGQGLEFLIYFQGNSAPDKSGLPSDRFSAERTGGSVSTLTIQRTQQEDSAVYLCASSRGGADNEQFFGPGTRLTVL.

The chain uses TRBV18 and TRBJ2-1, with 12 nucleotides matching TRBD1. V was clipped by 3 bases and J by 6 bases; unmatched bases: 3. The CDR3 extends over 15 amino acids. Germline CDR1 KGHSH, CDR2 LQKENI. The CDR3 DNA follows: TGTGCCAGCTCACCGGGACAGGGGGCAGGCAATGAGCAGTTCTTC. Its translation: CASSPGQGAGNEQFF.

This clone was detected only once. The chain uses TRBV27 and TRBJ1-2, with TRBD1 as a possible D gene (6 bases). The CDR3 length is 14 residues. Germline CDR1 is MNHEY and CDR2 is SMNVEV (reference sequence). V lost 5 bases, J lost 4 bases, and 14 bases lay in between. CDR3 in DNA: TGTGCCAGCAGTCCCAACCGGGACATCTATGGCTACACCTTC. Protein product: CASSPNRDIYGYTF.

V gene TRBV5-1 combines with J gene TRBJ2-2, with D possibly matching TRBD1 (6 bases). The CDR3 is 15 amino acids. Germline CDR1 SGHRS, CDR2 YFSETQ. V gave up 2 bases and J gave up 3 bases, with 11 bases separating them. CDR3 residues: CASSLPGADTGELFF. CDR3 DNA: TGCGCCAGCAGCTTACCAGGGGCCGACACCGGGGAGCTGTTTTTT.